The rows below give T cell receptor beta chains drawn from one sample of a study of blood T cells in healthy people across ages. MiXCR, run by TCRdb on the 5' RACE reads, gives a single entry per CDR3 protein. Counted here are 550,000 to 750,000 distinct CDR3 sequences, around a fifth occurring once; the ten biggest clones make up 3% to 4%. Sequenced input: blood. The origin of the receptors is a man aged 70 or older in good health. CDR3s include the opening cysteine and the closing phenylalanine or tryptophan. D genes are given only for firm matches. Not every row has a clone size; where given, it reads once, few, many or a size class.

v_call,clone_size,d_call,j_call,cdr3_aa,cdr3_nt
TRBV20-1,few,-,TRBJ2-7,CSAIPLTSYEQYF,TGCAGTGCTATCCCATTAACCTCCTACGAGCAGTACTTC
TRBV4-3,few,TRBD2,TRBJ2-2,CASSQDIPSGSSNTGELFF,TGCGCCAGCAGCCAAGATATCCCTAGCGGGAGTTCGAACACCGGGGAGCTGTTTTTT
TRBV28,few,-,TRBJ1-1,CASSLADGFTEAFF,TGTGCCAGCAGTTTGGCGGATGGGTTTACTGAAGCTTTCTTT
TRBV20-1,-,TRBD1,TRBJ1-5,CSATTGSYSNQPQHF,TGCAGTGCTACGACAGGGTCCTATAGCAATCAGCCCCAGCATTTT
TRBV2,-,TRBD1,TRBJ2-4,CASSSGTALAKNIQYF,TGTGCCAGCAGCTCTGGGACAGCTCTAGCCAAAAACATTCAGTACTTC
TRBV2,few,-,TRBJ1-5,CASSGDAQPQHF,TGTGCCAGCAGTGGGGACGCTCAGCCCCAGCATTTT
TRBV20-1,-,TRBD2,TRBJ2-7,CSARYSGRSYEQYF,TGCAGTGCTAGATACAGCGGGAGGTCCTACGAGCAGTACTTC
TRBV2,many,-,TRBJ2-5,CASSGWETQYF,TGTGCCAGCAGTGGTTGGGAGACCCAGTACTTC
TRBV5-6,-,-,TRBJ2-1,CASSFRGGTYNEQFF,TGTGCCAGCAGCTTTCGAGGAGGTACCTACAATGAGCAGTTCTTC
TRBV28,many,-,TRBJ2-6,CASSWAGARSGANVLTF,TGTGCCAGCAGTTGGGCAGGGGCCCGCTCTGGGGCCAACGTCCTGACTTTC
TRBV3-1,few,-,TRBJ2-5,CASSHLGTETQYF,TGTGCCAGCAGCCATTTAGGTACTGAGACCCAGTACTTC
TRBV2,few,-,TRBJ1-3,CASSDGATGNTIYF,TGTGCCAGCAGTGATGGGGCCACTGGAAACACCATATATTTT
TRBV7-2,few,-,TRBJ2-1,CASSLASWGLNEQFF,TGTGCCAGCAGCTTAGCGTCTTGGGGCCTAAATGAGCAGTTCTTC
TRBV5-5,-,TRBD1,TRBJ1-2,CASSLATGDLLGYTF,TGTGCCAGCAGCTTGGCCACAGGGGACCTCCTTGGCTACACCTTC
TRBV13,-,-,TRBJ2-1,CASSLGAYEQFF,TGTGCCAGCAGCTTGGGGGCATACGAGCAGTTCTTC
TRBV4-1,many,TRBD1,TRBJ2-5,CASSQEYFGTGKETQYF,TGCGCCAGCAGCCAAGAGTACTTCGGGACAGGGAAAGAGACCCAGTACTTC
TRBV6-1,-,-,TRBJ2-2,CASSEAQGFWRANTGELFF,TGTGCCAGCAGTGAAGCCCAGGGGTTTTGGCGGGCGAACACCGGGGAGCTGTTTTTT
TRBV6-2/TRBV6-3,few,-,TRBJ2-7,CASSYGAGLYEQYF,TGTGCCAGCAGTTACGGGGCGGGATTGTACGAGCAGTACTTC
TRBV27,once,-,TRBJ2-3,CASSFEGVGTDTQYF,TGTGCCAGCAGTTTCGAGGGGGTCGGCACAGATACGCAGTATTTT
TRBV29-1,many,-,TRBJ2-7,CSVGTGPYEQYF,TGCAGCGTCGGAACAGGGCCCTACGAGCAGTACTTC
TRBV4-1,few,-,TRBJ2-3,CASSQVGRRRTDTQYF,TGCGCCAGCAGCCAAGTGGGCAGGCGACGCACAGATACGCAGTATTTT
TRBV20-1,few,TRBD2,TRBJ2-2,CSAAQRERTGELFF,TGCAGTGCTGCCCAGCGGGAGAGAACCGGGGAGCTGTTTTTT
TRBV20-1,-,-,TRBJ2-5,CSARDRKRTKETQYF,TGCAGTGCTAGAGATCGGAAAAGAACGAAAGAGACCCAGTACTTC
TRBV20-1,few,-,TRBJ2-5,CSAPGLSGETQYF,TGCAGTGCTCCCGGACTGTCTGGGGAGACCCAGTACTTC
TRBV12-3/TRBV12-4,-,-,TRBJ2-3,CASSLAVPDAQYF,TGTGCCAGCAGCTTAGCGGTACCAGATGCGCAGTATTTT
TRBV20-1,few,-,TRBJ2-7,CSALRLFPTEQYF,TGCAGTGCTCTCCGACTCTTCCCGACCGAGCAGTACTTC
TRBV29-1,-,TRBD2,TRBJ2-1,CSVGLAGVHEQFF,TGCAGCGTAGGACTAGCGGGAGTTCATGAGCAGTTCTTC
TRBV4-1,few,-,TRBJ2-2,CASSQRYDLGGPGELFF,TGCGCCAGCAGCCAGCGATATGACCTCGGGGGTCCCGGGGAGCTGTTTTTT
TRBV12-3/TRBV12-4,few,-,TRBJ2-7,CASSFGQAYEQYF,TGTGCCAGCAGTTTTGGTCAGGCCTACGAGCAGTACTTC
TRBV20-1,-,TRBD2,TRBJ2-3,CSARGSTSGRTDTQYF,TGCAGTGCTAGAGGATCGACTAGCGGGAGAACAGATACGCAGTATTTT
TRBV29-1,few,-,TRBJ2-2,CSVKGHTDTGELFF,TGCAGCGTTAAGGGGCATACAGACACCGGGGAGCTGTTTTTT